Each of the 10 T cell receptor beta chains below was sequenced from the same sample in a study of cytomegalovirus exposure and HLA in healthy donors. Profiling relied on immunoSEQ multiplex PCR, and the TCRdb table lists in-frame clones only, not all of them. Altogether some 140,000 clones are present, 86% being singletons, with the ten largest covering roughly 3%. What was sequenced was PBMCs. The receptors come from a man aged 18 to 35 in good health and CMV-seronegative.

The chain joins TRBV19 to TRBJ1-1; tentative D call: TRBD1 (5 bases). The germline V gene has CDR1 LNHDA and CDR2 SQIVND (reference sequence). The V end lost 10 bases, the J end lost 5 bases, and 23 bases lay between the germline ends. This CDR3 is built from 15 residues. The CDR3 protein is CATRDRGAGNTEAFF. The CDR3 DNA reads as TGTGCCACCAGGGATAGGGGCGCAGGAAATACTGAAGCTTTCTTT.

J is TRBJ2-7 and V is TRBV15, with 8 bases aligning to TRBD1. V trimming: 5 bases; J trimming: 2 bases; junction bases outside the gene matches: 5. Per the germline V gene, CDR1 is LNHNV and CDR2 is YYDKDF (reference sequence). This CDR3 spans 14 amino acids. The CDR3 protein is CATSFGTGAYEQYF. DNA of the CDR3: TGTGCCACCAGCTTCGGGACAGGAGCCTACGAGCAGTACTTC.

The chain links TRBV7-6 to TRBJ2-7; 15 bases are a match to TRBD2. Germline values: CDR1 SGHVS, CDR2 FNYEAQ. The CDR3 is 16 residues long. The V gene end was trimmed by 3 bases and the J gene end by 1 base; junction bases not matched to a gene: 1. The CDR3 protein is CASSLGTSGGSYEQYF. The DNA for the CDR3 is TGTGCCAGCAGCTTGGGGACTAGCGGGGGGTCCTACGAGCAGTACTTC.

The chain recombines TRBV6-1 with TRBJ1-6; D not certain. V lost 6 bases and J 0 bases, leaving 6 bases between the germline ends. CDR1 and CDR2 (germline): MNHNS, SASEGT. The CDR3 runs 14 residues. CDR3 coding DNA: TGTGCCAGCAGGGGCAGCTCCTATAATTCACCCCTCCACTTT. It codes for CASRGSSYNSPLHF.

The rearrangement links TRBV4-1 to TRBJ1-1; 9 bases are shared with TRBD1. With 4 bases clipped from V and 4 bases from J, the junction kept 7 bases outside the gene matches. CDR1 is MGHRA, CDR2 YSYEKL, per germline. CDR3 length: 15 residues. The CDR3 protein is CASSPLSTGGTEAFF. The CDR3 DNA reads TGCGCCAGCAGCCCCCTTTCGACAGGGGGCACTGAAGCTTTCTTT.

This clone was picked up one time. The rearrangement links TRBV5-6 to TRBJ2-7, with no clear D. Germline values: CDR1 SGHDT, CDR2 YYEEEE. V lost 4 bases, J lost 2 bases, and 19 bases lay in between. The CDR3 has 16 residues. The CDR3 coding sequence is TGTGCCAGCAGCCATGCGGCGGCGACCGACCCCTACGAGCAGTACTTC. Residues: CASSHAAATDPYEQYF.

The chain combines TRBV6-1 with TRBJ2-5, with D possibly matching TRBD1 (7 bases). V lost 6 bases and J lost 5, with 16 bases in between. From germline, CDR1 is MNHNS and CDR2 SASEGT. This CDR3 contains 14 residues. CDR3: CASRTEGAGETQYF. The CDR3, as DNA: TGTGCCAGCAGAACGGAGGGGGCTGGGGAGACCCAGTACTTC.

This clone was seen many times. This chain uses TRBV7-9 with TRBJ1-1; 8 bases agree with TRBD1. Per the germline V gene, CDR1 is SEHNR and CDR2 is FQNEAQ (reference sequence). Trimming took 7 bases from V and 7 from J; bases not matched to a gene: 8. This CDR3 region has 13 residues. The CDR3 region has the DNA TGTGCCAGCATCCCGGACAGGGAGGATGAAGCTTTCTTT. Its protein is CASIPDREDEAFF. Full variable domain (rest looked up from reference TRBV7-9 and TRBJ1-1): DTGVSQNPRHKITKRGQNVTFRCDPISEHNRLYWYRQTLGQGPEFLTYFQNEAQLEKSRLLSDRFSAERPKGSFSTLEIQRTEQGDSAMYLCASIPDREDEAFFGQGTRLTVV.

In DNA, the CDR3 is TGCGCCAGCAGCCCCGACGGGGAGGGGCCCGAGCAGTACTTC. Translated: CASSPDGEGPEQYF. This chain uses TRBV5-1 with TRBJ2-7, with 7 bases fitting TRBD2. Trimming removed 4 bases from V and 6 bases from J; junction bases left unmatched: 10. The CDR3 totals 14 residues. Germline V gene lookup returns CDR1 SGHRS and CDR2 YFSETQ.

This clone was seen a single time. The DNA of the CDR3 is TGTGCCAGCTCACCACCCTCACAGGGAGTATCCTACGAGCAGTACTTC. Residues: CASSPPSQGVSYEQYF. The chain couples TRBV18 to TRBJ2-7; tentative D call: TRBD1 (6 bases). CDR3 length: 16 amino acids. V shed 0 bases and J shed 1 base, with 13 bases lying between them. Germline loops: CDR1 KGHSH, CDR2 LQKENI.